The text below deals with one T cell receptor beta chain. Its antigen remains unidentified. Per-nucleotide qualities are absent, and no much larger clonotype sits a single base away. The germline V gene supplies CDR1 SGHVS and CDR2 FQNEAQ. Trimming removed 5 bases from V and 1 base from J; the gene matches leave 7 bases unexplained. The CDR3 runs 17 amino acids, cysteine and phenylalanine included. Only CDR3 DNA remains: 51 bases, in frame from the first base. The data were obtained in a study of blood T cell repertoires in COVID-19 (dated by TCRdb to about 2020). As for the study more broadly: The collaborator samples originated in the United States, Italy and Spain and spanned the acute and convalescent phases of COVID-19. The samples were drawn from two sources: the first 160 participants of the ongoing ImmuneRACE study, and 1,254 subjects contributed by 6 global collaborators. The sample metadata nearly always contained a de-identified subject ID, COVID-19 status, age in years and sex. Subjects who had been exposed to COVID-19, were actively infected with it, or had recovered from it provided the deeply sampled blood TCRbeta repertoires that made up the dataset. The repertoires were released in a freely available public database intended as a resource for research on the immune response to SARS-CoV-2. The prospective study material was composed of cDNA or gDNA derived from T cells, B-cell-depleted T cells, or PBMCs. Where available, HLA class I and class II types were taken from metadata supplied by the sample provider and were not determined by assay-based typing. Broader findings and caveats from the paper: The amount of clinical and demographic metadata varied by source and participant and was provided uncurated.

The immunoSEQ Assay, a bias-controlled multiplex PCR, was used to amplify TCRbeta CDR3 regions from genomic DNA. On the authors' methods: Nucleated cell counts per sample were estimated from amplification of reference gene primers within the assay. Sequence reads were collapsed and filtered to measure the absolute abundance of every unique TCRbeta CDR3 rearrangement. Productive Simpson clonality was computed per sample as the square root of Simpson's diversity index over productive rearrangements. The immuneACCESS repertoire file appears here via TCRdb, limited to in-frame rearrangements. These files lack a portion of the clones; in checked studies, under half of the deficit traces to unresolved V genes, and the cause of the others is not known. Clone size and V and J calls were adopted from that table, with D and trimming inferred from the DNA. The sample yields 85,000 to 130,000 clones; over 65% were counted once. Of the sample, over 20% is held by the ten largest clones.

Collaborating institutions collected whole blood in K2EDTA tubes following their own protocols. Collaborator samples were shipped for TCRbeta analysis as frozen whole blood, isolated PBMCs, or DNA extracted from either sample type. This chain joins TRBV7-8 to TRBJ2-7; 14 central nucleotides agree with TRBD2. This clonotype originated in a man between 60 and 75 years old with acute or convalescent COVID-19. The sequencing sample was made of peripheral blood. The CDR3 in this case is CASSPGLAGVLSYEQYF. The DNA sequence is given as TGTGCCAGCAGCCCGGGACTAGCGGGAGTTTTGTCCTACGAGCAGTACTTC.